The subject of this entry is one T cell receptor beta chain. The antigen is not known. Time point defined: pre-treatment sample, taken before nivolumab and TIL therapy. Adults with stage 4 NSCLC were enrolled in a phase I trial. The data stem from a study of TIL therapy for anti-PD-1-resistant metastatic lung cancer. Study details: Patients then received nivolumab; progressors got lymphodepletion, TIL and IL-2. Median tumor mutation burden was about 1.5 mutations per megabase. Study-wide points: TIL clonotype persistence in blood showed no apparent association with response.

The libraries were made with immunoSEQ v3. The method was immunoSEQ multiplex PCR; TCRdb's version includes in-frame clones alone and lacks a portion of them. Of about 60,000 clones in the sample, more than 75% were seen once. Sample: blood, taken at baseline. This TCR came from a person between 30 and 79 years old with non-small cell lung cancer.

The CDR3 spells CASSQDPGETQYF. The DNA of the CDR3 is TGTGCCAGCAGCCAAGACCCCGGGGAGACCCAGTACTTC. V and J are TRBV4-2 and TRBJ2-5; D call uncertain. The germline V gene has CDR1 LGHNA and CDR2 YNFKEQ. The CDR3 has 13 residues. Deletions cut 0 bases from V and 5 bases from J, with 7 bases between.